Listed here are 18 T cell receptor beta chains from one sample, sequenced in a study of blood T cell repertoires in COVID-19. TCRdb's copy holds only in-frame clones and misses some; the assay was immunoSEQ multiplex PCR. The table shows fewer than 300,000 clones, with about 89% occurring only once. The sample was peripheral blood. The source is a middle-aged man who had recovered from COVID-19.

The chain recombines TRBV2 with TRBJ1-4, with a weak D call TRBD1 (6 bases). Germline V gives CDR1 SNHLY, CDR2 FYNNEI. The V and J ends lost 4 bases and 8 bases respectively, with 11 bases between them. This CDR3 has 13 amino acids. The CDR3, as DNA: TGTGCCAGCAGTGGGACAGTGGGGGAAAAACTGTTTTTT. It codes for CASSGTVGEKLFF.

V is TRBV29-1 and J is TRBJ1-2; D is undetermined. The CDR3 is made up of 13 amino acids. V was trimmed by 2 bases and J by 0 bases, leaving 7 bases between them. Germline V gene data show CDR1 as SQVTM and CDR2 as ANQGSEA. The CDR3 region is CSVETGPNYGYTF. The CDR3 DNA follows: TGCAGCGTTGAAACTGGGCCTAACTATGGCTACACCTTC.

V usage is TRBV4-1 and J usage is TRBJ2-5; D possibly corresponds to TRBD2 (7 bases). Trimming took off 1 base at V and 5 bases at J, with 14 bases between the two ends. The germline V gene has CDR1 MGHRA and CDR2 YSYEKL. The CDR3 spans 15 residues. CDR3 nucleotides: TGCGCCAGCAGCCAAGCCGGGGGGCGCGGTGAGACCCAGTACTTC. Translation: CASSQAGGRGETQYF.

CDR3 sequence reads: CASSQGLTGLTYEQYF. DNA for the CDR3: TGTGCCAGCAGCCAAGGCCTAACAGGGCTCACCTACGAGCAGTACTTC. The V gene is TRBV4-2, the J gene TRBJ2-7, with D possibly TRBD1 on 6 matching bases. Trimming cost V 1 base and J 2 bases, with 15 bases left between them. The CDR3 runs to 16 residues. The V gene's germline CDR1 is LGHNA and CDR2 YNFKEQ.

The rearrangement joins TRBV2 to TRBJ2-3, with no clear D. The CDR3 covers 14 residues. V was cut by 1 base and J by 3 bases, with 8 bases left in between. Germline V gene data show CDR1 as SNHLY and CDR2 as FYNNEI. The CDR3 loop reads CASSEVFPTDTQYF. The CDR3, as DNA: TGTGCCAGCAGTGAAGTATTCCCGACAGATACGCAGTATTTT.

The chain recombines TRBV4-1 with TRBJ2-3, with 8 bases identical to TRBD1. Germline V CDR1 and CDR2: MGHRA, YSYEKL. The length of the CDR3 is 16 residues. The V and J ends lost 4 bases and 1 base, in that order; junction bases with no gene match: 7. CDR3 DNA: TGCGCCAGCAGCCTCGGTCAGGGGGCGGGCACAGATACGCAGTATTTT. Translating gives CASSLGQGAGTDTQYF.

The chain carries TRBV7-9 and TRBJ2-3; D is unresolved. CDR1 SEHNR and CDR2 FQNEAQ come from the germline V gene (reference sequence). This CDR3 contains 14 residues. Trimming left V 4 bases short and J 2 bases short, with 10 bases between. CDR3 sequence: CASSSPTFTDTQYF. In nucleotides, the CDR3 is TGTGCCAGCAGCTCTCCTACCTTCACAGATACGCAGTATTTT.

This chain links TRBV9 with TRBJ2-3; D gene ambiguous. The V gene's germline CDR1 is SGDLS and CDR2 YYNGEE. Trimming took off 0 bases at V and 1 base at J, with 12 bases between the two ends. The CDR3 consists of 16 residues. Written as DNA, the CDR3 is TGTGCCAGCAGCGTAGGCCCCCTAGTCCGCACAGATACGCAGTATTTT. Protein: CASSVGPLVRTDTQYF.

The chain links TRBV28 to TRBJ2-7; the match to TRBD2 covers 8 bases. The V gene's germline CDR1 is MDHEN and CDR2 SYDVKM. The CDR3 totals 14 residues. Trimming at V came to 9 bases and at J to 1 base, leaving 8 bases not matched to a gene. This CDR3 is CASLAGGPSYEQYF. In nucleotides, the CDR3 is TGTGCCAGTCTCGCGGGGGGCCCTTCCTACGAGCAGTACTTC. Together with reference TRBV28 and TRBJ2-7, the CDR3 gives the full variable domain: DVKVTQSSRYLVKRTGEKVFLECVQDMDHENMFWYRQDPGLGLRLIYFSYDVKMKEKGDIPEGYSVSREKKERFSLILESASTNQTSMYLCASLAGGPSYEQYFGPGTRLTVT.

This clone was detected once. This chain connects TRBV3-1 (or the pseudogene TRBV3-2) to TRBJ1-6, with TRBD1 matching 7 bases. This CDR3 has 15 amino acids. The junction had 6 bases not matched to a gene; V was cut back by 1 base and J by 9 bases. Germline lookup yields CDR1 LGHDT and CDR2 YNNKEL (reference sequence). The CDR3 loop is CASSQVRQGGSPLHF. CDR3 in DNA: TGTGCCAGCAGCCAAGTAAGACAGGGTGGTTCACCCCTCCACTTT.

CDR3 DNA: TGTGCCAGCTCTAGTGGGACAGGGGAAAACTATGGCTACACCTTC. This gives the protein CASSSGTGENYGYTF. The chain links TRBV7-9 to TRBJ1-2; TRBD1 matches 10 bases. Germline V lookup: CDR1 SEHNR, CDR2 FQNEAQ (reference sequence). The CDR3 contains 15 residues. J was trimmed by 2 bases and V by 8 bases; bases with no gene match: 8.

The chain joins TRBV23-1 to TRBJ1-2, with 7 bases identical to TRBD1. TRBV23-1 is identified as an open reading frame with a role that is uncertain. This CDR3 comprises 12 residues. V lost 8 bases and J lost 6; bases outside the gene matches: 6. CDR3 residues: CASQTGAHGYTF. DNA for the CDR3: TGCGCCAGCCAAACAGGGGCACATGGCTACACCTTC.

This clone has a single count. This chain links TRBV15 with TRBJ1-1, with D possibly TRBD1 on 5 matching bases. Germline V lookup: CDR1 LNHNV, CDR2 YYDKDF (reference sequence). Trimming removed 0 bases at V and 11 bases at J, with 25 bases between. The CDR3 covers 17 residues. The CDR3 spells CATSRDSFRAGREEAFF. CDR3 nucleotides: TGTGCCACCAGCAGAGATTCATTCAGGGCCGGGAGGGAGGAGGCTTTCTTT.

This clone has a single count. The J gene is TRBJ1-1, the V gene TRBV6-7; 8 bases line up with TRBD1. TRBV6-7 carries the ORF label, with uncertain function. The CDR3 has 14 amino acids. The trim removed 2 bases at V and 5 bases at J, leaving 4 bases unmatched. This CDR3 is CASSYPRGPTEAFF. CDR3 coding DNA: TGTGCCAGCAGTTACCCCAGGGGGCCTACTGAAGCTTTCTTT.

V gene TRBV2 combines with J gene TRBJ2-1; TRBD1 aligns across 11 bases. The CDR3 sequence is 16 residues long. The ends lost 6 bases at V and 2 bases at J; junction bases unmatched: 6. Germline CDR1 reads SNHLY; CDR2 reads FYNNEI. CDR3 nucleotides: TGTGCCAGCAGCCTAGGGACAGGGGGGACCTACAATGAGCAGTTCTTC. This sequence encodes CASSLGTGGTYNEQFF.

The V gene is TRBV3-1 (or the pseudogene TRBV3-2), the J gene TRBJ2-7, with 10 nucleotides matching TRBD2. The CDR3 runs to 17 residues. Trimming removed 0 bases from V and 5 bases from J; junction bases left unmatched: 10. Germline loops: CDR1 LGHDT, CDR2 YNNKEL (reference sequence). As DNA, the CDR3 is TGTGCCAGCAGCCAAGAAGGGCCCAGCGGGAGGGTCGACGAGCAGTACTTC. Protein sequence: CASSQEGPSGRVDEQYF.

V usage is TRBV9 and J usage is TRBJ2-1, with 9 bases that match TRBD2. The CDR3 consists of 15 residues. Germline assignment: CDR1 SGDLS and CDR2 YYNGEE. V trimming: 3 bases; J trimming: 3 bases; junction bases outside the gene matches: 4. The CDR3: CASSAISGGYNEQFF. CDR3 in DNA: TGTGCCAGCAGCGCAATTAGCGGGGGCTACAATGAGCAGTTCTTC.

The rearrangement uses TRBV6-6 and TRBJ2-7; TRBD2 matches 9 bases. The CDR3 runs to 13 residues. The V segment lost 5 bases and the J segment 4 bases; nucleotides outside the gene matches: 3. CDR1 MNHNY and CDR2 SVGAGI come from the germline V gene (reference sequence). The CDR3, as DNA: TGTGCCAGCAGTAGGACTAGCGTGTACGAGCAGTACTTC. Translating it yields CASSRTSVYEQYF.